Here is one T cell receptor (beta chain) with its context. Its specificity is not known. The germline CDR1 and CDR2 sequences are SGHRS and YFSETQ. CDR3 length: 16 amino acids. V was clipped by 4 bases and J by 2 bases, with 17 bases between them. Here immunoSEQ multiplex PCR was the method, and the copy in TCRdb shows in-frame clones only, minus some. Of some 180,000 clones in the sample, nearly 95% were seen once. Second-dose intervals near 4 or 12 weeks were combined. This sample was included in a study of T cell responses to AZD1222 COVID-19 vaccine. Study-wide findings and caveats: Spike was spanned by vaccine-associated CD4 TCRs, which were dominant at 160-218 and 743-854. Repertoire collection took place solely once the T cell response had peaked.

The sequence derives from an adult who received the AZD1222 COVID-19 vaccine. Sequencing used peripheral blood, obtained 28 days after the second AZD1222 dose. The rearrangement joins TRBV5-1 to TRBJ2-3; D possibly matches TRBD1 or TRBD2 (6 bases each). The CDR3 sequence is CASSPAGGRHTDTQYF. Written as DNA, the CDR3 is TGCGCCAGCAGCCCCGCTGGGGGGCGCCACACAGATACGCAGTATTTT. The full variable domain, rest sourced from reference TRBV5-1 and TRBJ2-3, is KAGVTQTPRYLIKTRGQQVTLSCSPISGHRSVSWYQQTPGQGLQFLFEYFSETQRNKGNFPGRFSGRQFSNSRSEMNVSTLELGDSALYLCASSPAGGRHTDTQYFGPGTRLTVL.